These 29 T cell receptor beta chains share one sample of origin, sequenced in a study of CD8 T cells in ankylosing spondylitis. TCRdb fed the 5' RACE reads into MiXCR, producing one record per CDR3 protein. The data hold a few hundred thousand distinct CDR3 sequences, with more than 9% observed a single time. The sequencing sample was made of blood, either unsorted or a sorted T cell fraction (not recorded which). These receptors were taken from a female donor with ankylosing spondylitis or in good health (not recorded which).

This clonotype was counted many times. This chain links TRBV5-1 with TRBJ2-2; no reliable D call. The CDR3 has 12 amino acids. CDR1 is SGHRS, CDR2 YFSETQ, per germline. This CDR3 reads CAISVGTGELFF. The CDR3 DNA reads TGCGCTATCTCGGTGGGGACCGGGGAGCTGTTTTTT.

Many counts were recorded for this clonotype. This chain uses TRBV29-1 with TRBJ2-7; perhaps TRBD1 as D (5 bases). The CDR3 loop spans 14 amino acids. The germline V gene has CDR1 SQVTM and CDR2 ANQGSEA. Trimming removed 1 base from V and 1 base from J, with 11 bases in between. The CDR3 protein is CSVEVPGSSYEQYF. CDR3 coding DNA: TGCAGCGTTGAAGTTCCAGGGTCTTCCTACGAGCAGTACTTC.

This clonotype showed up just a few times. This chain joins TRBV11-1 and TRBJ2-3; the match to TRBD2 covers 7 bases. The CDR3 extends over 20 amino acids. Germline trimming cut 7 bases from V and 0 bases from J; bases unmatched to any gene: 22. CDR1 is SGHAT and CDR2 is FQDESV in the germline V gene (reference sequence). The CDR3 coding sequence is TGTGCCAGCAACCAACTCGAATCTCAAAGCGGGACCGCTAGCACAGATACGCAGTATTTT. Protein product: CASNQLESQSGTASTDTQYF.

In regard to this clonotype: A much larger clone is a single base away; this may be a read error. The chain combines TRBV5-1 with TRBJ2-3; TRBD2 aligns across 9 bases. The CDR3 covers 18 residues. V was clipped by 0 bases and J by 0 bases; unmatched bases: 8. Germline V gives CDR1 SGHRS, CDR2 YFSETQ. This chain's CDR3 is CASSLGVAGALSTDTQYF. In nucleotides, the CDR3 is TGCGCCAGCAGCTTGGGCGTAGCGGGAGCCCTCAGCACAGATACGCAGTATTTT.

This clonotype has ten or more counts. The chain recombines TRBV10-3 with TRBJ2-7; D might be TRBD1 (5 bases). The CDR3 has 14 residues. The germline gives CDR1 ENHRY, CDR2 SYGVKD. Trimming cost V 0 bases and J 3 bases, with 9 bases left between them. CDR3 sequence: CAISESGQGYEQYF. CDR3 nucleotides: TGTGCCATCAGTGAGTCGGGGCAGGGCTACGAGCAGTACTTC.

This rearrangement joins TRBV6-6 to TRBJ2-7; D gene unclear. Germline lookup yields CDR1 MNHNY and CDR2 SVGAGI (reference sequence). V shed 6 bases and J shed 5 bases, with 11 bases lying between them. CDR3 length: 12 residues. The CDR3 spells CASSPDQNEQYF. Written as DNA, the CDR3 is TGTGCCAGCAGCCCGGACCAGAACGAGCAGTACTTC.

This clonotype occurred many times. Germline is not matched at one junction end, which may reflect a read error. The V gene is TRBV20-1, the J gene TRBJ2-7; 13 bases match TRBD2. The CDR3 has 14 residues. The germline V gene has CDR1 DFQATT and CDR2 SNEGSKA (reference sequence). The chain's CDR3 is CSASPTSGGAQGHF. CDR3 DNA sequence: TGCAGTGCTAGCCCCACTAGCGGGGGGGCGCAAGGGCACTTC.

In this sample, this clonotype turned up many times. The chain couples TRBV20-1 to TRBJ2-1, with TRBD1 matching over 7 bases. Germline V CDR1 and CDR2: DFQATT, SNEGSKA (reference sequence). The CDR3 runs to 12 residues. After removal of 4 bases from V and 6 bases from J, the junction contained 3 bases not matched to a gene. CDR3: CSANRGRNEQFF. For the CDR3, the DNA is TGCAGTGCTAACAGGGGACGCAATGAGCAGTTCTTC.

This clonotype was found many times. V and J are TRBV5-1 and TRBJ2-7; D might be TRBD2 (7 bases). Between the trimmed V and J ends, which lost 4 bases and 5 bases, there was a span of 19 bases. The CDR3 sequence is 15 residues long. The germline gives CDR1 SGHRS, CDR2 YFSETQ. CDR3 sequence reads: CASSPKGGGGDEQYF. CDR3 in DNA: TGCGCCAGCAGCCCCAAAGGGGGGGGTGGCGACGAGCAGTACTTC.

V usage is TRBV27 and J usage is TRBJ1-6, with D hard to call. The V and J ends lost 1 base and 7 bases respectively, with 8 bases between them. Per germline, CDR1 MNHEY and CDR2 SMNVEV (reference sequence). The CDR3 runs to 14 residues. CDR3 residues: CASSLLVGNSPLHF. The CDR3 bases are TGTGCCAGCAGTTTATTAGTGGGGAATTCACCCCTCCACTTT.

The chain links TRBV5-1 to TRBJ2-2; possible D gene TRBD1, 5 bases. Germline values: CDR1 SGHRS, CDR2 YFSETQ. The V end lost 1 base, the J end lost 4 bases, and 11 bases lay between the germline ends. The CDR3 spans 15 residues. The CDR3 DNA reads as TGCGCCAGCAGCTTGTATAGGGGTAGCACCGGGGAGCTGTTTTTT. Translated: CASSLYRGSTGELFF.

This clonotype was observed at least ten times. The V call is TRBV20-1, the J call TRBJ1-1, with D maybe TRBD1 (6 bases). Germline V gene data show CDR1 as DFQATT and CDR2 as SNEGSKA (reference sequence). This CDR3 comprises 12 residues. V was pared by 6 bases and J by 1 base, with 9 bases between. The CDR3 DNA sequence: TGCAGTGCCCCGGACAGGAACACTGAAGCTTTCTTT. Translating gives CSAPDRNTEAFF.

This clonotype came up many times. The gene calls are TRBV12-3 or TRBV12-4 and TRBJ1-5, with no clear D. Between the trimmed V and J ends, which lost 8 bases and 0 bases, there was a span of 8 bases. This CDR3 comprises 13 residues. CDR3 residues: CASGVYSNQPQHF. The CDR3 bases are TGTGCCAGCGGAGTTTATAGCAATCAGCCCCAGCATTTT.

In this sample, this clonotype turned up many times. V usage is TRBV10-3 and J usage is TRBJ2-1; 8 bases align to TRBD1. The CDR3 sequence is 11 residues long. In germline, CDR1 is ENHRY, CDR2 SYGVKD. Losses at the gene ends were 9 bases for V and 7 bases for J; bases not matched to a gene: 2. The CDR3 loop is CAITGGNEQFF. CDR3 DNA sequence: TGTGCCATTACAGGGGGTAATGAGCAGTTCTTC.

This clonotype was observed many times. The V call is TRBV20-1, the J call TRBJ2-3, with D possibly TRBD2 on 6 matching bases. The germline V and J ends were trimmed by 4 bases and 4 bases, with 15 bases remaining between them. The CDR3 totals 14 residues. CDR1 and CDR2 from the germline V gene are DFQATT and SNEGSKA (reference sequence). CDR3 sequence reads: CSAIYLGGSDTQYF. The CDR3 DNA reads TGCAGTGCTATATACTTGGGGGGATCAGATACGCAGTATTTT.

At least ten counts were recorded for this clonotype. V and J are TRBV4-1 and TRBJ2-1; D perhaps matches TRBD1 (7 bases). The V end lost 3 bases, the J end lost 9 bases, and 15 bases lay between the germline ends. Per the germline V gene, CDR1 is MGHRA and CDR2 is YSYEKL. The CDR3 extends over 14 amino acids. The CDR3 region is CASSHRGGGGEQFF. Here the CDR3 DNA reads TGCGCCAGCAGCCATCGAGGAGGGGGCGGTGAGCAGTTCTTC.

This clonotype was counted at least ten times. The rearrangement joins TRBV20-1 to TRBJ2-7; D is uncertain. The germline V gene encodes CDR1 DFQATT and CDR2 SNEGSKA (reference sequence). The CDR3 length is 13 residues. V was shortened by 5 bases and J by 2 bases, with 13 bases between the two germline ends. CDR3 sequence reads: CSAPGPATYEQYF. The CDR3 DNA is TGCAGTGCTCCCGGCCCAGCTACCTACGAGCAGTACTTC.

This clonotype turned up a few times. The chain combines TRBV29-1 with TRBJ2-1; 7 bases agree with TRBD1. Germline CDR1 and CDR2: SQVTM and ANQGSEA. The V gene end was trimmed by 4 bases and the J gene end by 3 bases; junction bases not matched to a gene: 3. This CDR3 is 13 amino acids long. The CDR3 spells CSVGDRDYNEQFF. In DNA form, the CDR3 reads TGCAGCGTTGGTGACAGGGACTACAATGAGCAGTTCTTC.

The V gene is TRBV7-2, the J gene TRBJ2-1; 8 bases are a match to TRBD1. The junction had 7 bases not matched to a gene; V was cut back by 4 bases and J by 2 bases. The CDR3 extends over 16 amino acids. Looked up from germline, CDR1 is SGHTA and CDR2 is FQGNSA. The CDR3 sequence: CASSSGRDRPYNEQFF. The CDR3 bases are TGTGCCAGCAGCTCCGGCCGGGACAGGCCCTACAATGAGCAGTTCTTC.

On this clonotype itself: A read error may explain this, as a much larger clone is one base away. The chain has TRBV20-1 and TRBJ1-4; D call uncertain. V was pared by 0 bases and J by 4 bases, with 18 bases between. Germline loops: CDR1 DFQATT, CDR2 SNEGSKA (reference sequence). The CDR3 is 17 amino acids. CDR3 sequence reads: CSARDLRAVGFNEKLFF. The CDR3 bases are TGCAGTGCTAGAGATCTAAGGGCGGTGGGTTTTAATGAAAAACTGTTTTTT.

This chain links TRBV20-1 with TRBJ2-1; TRBD2 matches 12 bases. V lost 1 base to trimming and J lost 5 bases; unmatched junction nucleotides: 6. This CDR3 contains 16 residues. Germline V gene sequence: CDR1 DFQATT, CDR2 SNEGSKA (reference sequence). CDR3 in DNA: TGCAGTGCTAGAGTAGCCGGACTAGCGGGAAACAATGAGCAGTTCTTC. It specifies CSARVAGLAGNNEQFF.

The chain joins TRBV7-6 to TRBJ2-1; possibly TRBD1 for D (6 bases). CDR3 length equals 12 residues. Trimming took off 5 bases at V and 8 bases at J, with 10 bases between the two ends. Germline V gene lookup returns CDR1 SGHVS and CDR2 FNYEAQ. CDR3 DNA sequence: TGTGCCAGCAGCCAGGACAGAGATGAGCAGTTCTTC. Translated: CASSQDRDEQFF.

This clonotype was seen at least ten times. This chain links TRBV12-3 or TRBV12-4 with TRBJ1-1; TRBD1 might be the D (6 bases). CDR3 size: 12 residues. Trimming removed 5 bases at V and 11 bases at J, with 15 bases between. CDR3 DNA: TGTGCCAGCAGTCGGGCCTTGGGGGCGGCTTTCTTT. This encodes CASSRALGAAFF.

The table lists this clonotype with many counts. J is TRBJ1-2 and V is TRBV5-4, with D possibly TRBD1 on 6 matching bases. The CDR3 is made up of 13 amino acids. CDR1 SGHNT and CDR2 YYREEE come from the germline V gene (reference sequence). The V and J ends lost 3 bases and 3 bases respectively, with 9 bases between them. The DNA of the CDR3 is TGTGCCAGCAGCTCCAGGGGAGACTATGGCTACACCTTC. Its protein is CASSSRGDYGYTF.

This clonotype was counted only a few times. The CDR3 loop is CASSSRTSVSYEQYF. In DNA form, the CDR3 reads TGTGCCAGCAGCTCAAGGACTAGCGTTTCCTACGAGCAGTACTTC. The gene calls are TRBV3-1 and TRBJ2-7; 9 nucleotides match TRBD2. V was pared by 5 bases and J by 1 base, with 6 bases of the junction left unmatched. The CDR3 is 15 residues long. Germline values: CDR1 LGHDT, CDR2 YNNKEL (reference sequence).

The table lists this clonotype with many counts. The V call is TRBV5-1, the J call TRBJ2-3; D unclear. There are 14 residues in the CDR3. Germline-derived CDR1 and CDR2 are SGHRS and YFSETQ. V was trimmed by 4 bases and J by 6 bases, leaving 15 bases between them. The CDR3 reads CASSPPMGSDTQYF. The CDR3 DNA reads TGCGCCAGCAGCCCGCCGATGGGTTCGGATACGCAGTATTTT.

The chain uses TRBV20-1 and TRBJ2-1, with D possibly being TRBD2 (7 bases). CDR3 length: 16 amino acids. V was shortened by 6 bases and J by 8 bases, with 26 bases between the two germline ends. CDR1 is DFQATT and CDR2 is SNEGSKA in the germline V gene (reference sequence). This CDR3 is CSAPVGGGRTFDEQFF. The CDR3 nucleotides are TGCAGTGCCCCCGTAGGGGGAGGGCGAACTTTTGATGAGCAGTTCTTC.

Worth noting for this clonotype: The junction departs from germline at one end; a sequencing error may be responsible. The chain combines TRBV20-1 with TRBJ1-5, with TRBD1 as a possible D gene (6 bases). The germline V gene encodes CDR1 DFQATT and CDR2 SNEGSKA (reference sequence). The CDR3 contains 16 residues. CDR3 nucleotides: TGCTGTGCTGAGGATACCGGGACACCGATGGAACAGCCCCAGCATTTT. Translation: CCAEDTGTPMEQPQHF.

The J gene is TRBJ2-5, the V gene TRBV5-1; 7 bases agree with TRBD1. The V gene end was trimmed by 6 bases and the J gene end by 4 bases; junction bases not matched to a gene: 6. Looked up from germline, CDR1 is SGHRS and CDR2 is YFSETQ. The CDR3 spans 13 residues. CDR3 coding DNA: TGCGCCAGCAACCTCAGGGGGACAGAGACCCAGTACTTC. Its translation: CASNLRGTETQYF.